This TCR beta chain was found in a study of blood T cell repertoires in COVID-19. Looking at the study overall: Samples representing acute and convalescent COVID-19 were sourced from the United States, Italy and Spain. In each case, the material was cDNA or gDNA derived from T cells, B-cell-depleted T cells, or PBMCs.

This CDR3 spans 13 amino acids. Germline CDR1 and CDR2: MRHNA and SNTAGT. V lost 7 bases to trimming and J lost 5 bases, with 14 bases between them. Sequencing was performed with immunoSEQ multiplex PCR; in TCRdb, only in-frame clones are kept and a portion is missing. The sample holds 200,000 to 250,000 clones, 85% to 90% seen once. The sample taken for sequencing was peripheral blood. The receptor was derived from a man between 50 and 59 years old with acute or convalescent COVID-19. V and J are TRBV6-4 and TRBJ1-1, with a weak D call TRBD1 (6 bases). CDR3 bases: TGTGCCAGCAAGGGGGGGGGCTTAACTGAAGCTTTCTTT. Its translation is CASKGGGLTEAFF.